This passage covers 28 T cell receptor beta chains from one sample sequenced in a study of CD8 T cells in Susac syndrome. After extraction with the RNeasy kit, roughly 0.45 to 1 ug of the RNA was reverse transcribed using random hexamers. A single record per CDR3 protein comes from TCRdb applying MiXCR to the immunoSEQ multiplex PCR reads. The sample includes about 80,000 distinct CDR3 sequences, roughly 91% of them seen just once. Sequencing was done on a sample of CD8+ T cells from PBMCs. The receptors were sampled from a human donor with multiple sclerosis.

The chain uses TRBV6-2 or TRBV6-3 and TRBJ2-3, with D uncertain. Germline V gives CDR1 MNHEY, CDR2 SVGEGT. Trimming cost V 3 bases and J 1 base, with 8 bases left between them. This CDR3 spans 14 amino acids. CDR3 region: CASSYSLGTDTQYF. CDR3 in DNA: TGTGCCAGCAGTTATAGTCTCGGCACAGATACGCAGTATTTT.

V is TRBV4-1 and J is TRBJ2-1, with TRBD2 identical over 10 bases. The J segment lost 8 bases and the V segment lost 1 base, leaving 8 bases of the junction unmatched. The CDR3 covers 16 residues. Germline values: CDR1 MGHRA, CDR2 YSYEKL. This chain's CDR3 is CASSQVVPSGSYEQFF. The DNA of the CDR3 is TGCGCCAGCAGCCAAGTTGTCCCTAGCGGGAGCTATGAGCAGTTCTTC.

The chain employs TRBV2 and TRBJ1-1, with 9 bases lining up with TRBD1. With V trimmed by 6 bases and J by 4 bases, 6 bases remained unmatched. There are 14 residues in the CDR3. In germline, CDR1 is SNHLY, CDR2 FYNNEI. The CDR3: CASRDRGRGTEAFF. The CDR3 DNA sequence: TGTGCCAGCAGGGACAGGGGTCGAGGCACTGAAGCTTTCTTT.

The rearrangement joins TRBV30 to TRBJ1-2, with a possible D match to TRBD1 (5 bases). Per germline, CDR1 GTSNPN and CDR2 SVGIG (reference sequence). CDR3 length equals 14 residues. V lost 4 bases and J lost 6, with 18 bases in between. The CDR3: CAWNLGAPSDGYTF. The CDR3 region has the DNA TGTGCCTGGAATCTAGGGGCTCCAAGCGATGGCTACACCTTC.

The V call is TRBV4-3, the J call TRBJ2-5; the D gene is possibly TRBD1 (6 bases). Trimming shortened V by 2 bases and J by 3 bases, and 10 bases separated the two germline ends. The V gene's germline CDR1 is LGHNA and CDR2 YSLEER. The CDR3 consists of 14 residues. The CDR3 protein is CASSQWSGEETQYF. DNA of the CDR3: TGCGCCAGCAGCCAATGGTCAGGGGAAGAGACCCAGTACTTC.

The chain is built from TRBV2 and TRBJ2-1, with TRBD2 as a possible D gene (5 bases). Deletions cut 4 bases from V and 5 bases from J, with 9 bases between. From germline, CDR1 is SNHLY and CDR2 FYNNEI. The CDR3 covers 13 residues. CDR3 DNA sequence: TGTGCCAGCAGTGTGAGGGCCCACAATGAGCAGTTCTTC. Its protein product is CASSVRAHNEQFF.

The rearrangement links TRBV7-8 to TRBJ2-7; 8 nucleotides line up with TRBD1. Germline-derived CDR1 and CDR2 are SGHVS and FQNEAQ. CDR3 length equals 14 residues. The trim removed 5 bases at V and 2 bases at J, leaving 5 bases unmatched. CDR3 in amino acids: CASSRRTGPYEQYF. The CDR3 coding sequence is TGTGCCAGCAGCCGTCGGACAGGGCCCTACGAGCAGTACTTC. Full variable domain (rest looked up from reference TRBV7-8 and TRBJ2-7): GAGVSQSPRYKVAKRGQDVALRCDPISGHVSLFWYQQALGQGPEFLTYFQNEAQLDKSGLPSDRFFAERPEGSVSTLKIQRTQQEDSAVYLCASSRRTGPYEQYFGPGTRLTVT.

This chain links TRBV11-3 with TRBJ1-3, with a tentative D call TRBD1 (6 bases). The CDR3 has 15 residues. V was shortened by 4 bases and J by 5 bases, with 15 bases between the two germline ends. In germline, CDR1 is SGHNT, CDR2 YENEEA. The CDR3 nucleotides read TGTGCCAGCAGCTCTAGTCGGGGGCGAAGAAACACCATATATTTT. Translated, it gives CASSSSRGRRNTIYF.

This chain uses TRBV23-1 with TRBJ2-7, with 10 bases that match TRBD1. TRBV23-1 is an open reading frame, and its role is uncertain. The trim removed 6 bases at V and 5 bases at J, leaving 7 bases unmatched. This CDR3 comprises 14 residues. The CDR3 DNA reads TGCGCCAGCAGCCCCCGGGACAGGGGTCACGAGCAGTACTTC. Amino acids: CASSPRDRGHEQYF.

The chain recombines TRBV27 with TRBJ2-7; 8 positions agree with TRBD2. CDR1 and CDR2 from the germline V gene are MNHEY and SMNVEV (reference sequence). V lost 5 bases, J lost 3 bases, and 6 bases stayed unmatched. CDR3 size: 14 residues. The CDR3 region has the DNA TGTGCCAGCAGTCCGGGACTAGACCTCTACGAGCAGTACTTC. Protein product: CASSPGLDLYEQYF.

V usage is TRBV12-3 or TRBV12-4 and J usage is TRBJ2-1, with D possibly matching TRBD1 (5 bases). V was shortened by 4 bases and J by 6 bases, with 16 bases between the two germline ends. This CDR3 spans 15 amino acids. CDR3 coding DNA: TGTGCCAGCAGTTCGCAGGGCTCTGGGGTCAATGAGCAGTTCTTC. Protein: CASSSQGSGVNEQFF.

The rearrangement links TRBV9 to TRBJ2-5; D call uncertain. V gave up 0 bases and J gave up 3 bases, with 12 bases separating them. Germline V gene data show CDR1 as SGDLS and CDR2 as YYNGEE. The CDR3 totals 15 residues. In DNA, the CDR3 is TGTGCCAGCAGCGTAGACGCTAGTATGAAAGAGACCCAGTACTTC. This sequence encodes CASSVDASMKETQYF.

The rearrangement joins TRBV28 to TRBJ2-7; 7 bases align to TRBD2. Germline CDR1 reads MDHEN; CDR2 reads SYDVKM. The ends lost 2 bases at V and 3 bases at J; junction bases unmatched: 16. This CDR3 has 18 amino acids. The CDR3 protein is CASSLPPVGGRAFYEQYF. DNA for the CDR3: TGTGCCAGCAGTTTACCCCCTGTTGGGGGGAGGGCCTTCTACGAGCAGTACTTC.

The V call is TRBV24-1, the J call TRBJ2-1; D is tentatively TRBD1 or TRBD2 (5 bases each). Germline V gene sequence: CDR1 KGHDR, CDR2 SFDVKD. The length of the CDR3 is 14 residues. Trimming cost V 0 bases and J 7 bases, with 9 bases left between them. CDR3 coding DNA: TGTGCCACCAGTGATTTGCTGAGGGGTAATGAGCAGTTCTTC. Encoded protein: CATSDLLRGNEQFF.

This chain links TRBV7-9 with TRBJ2-3; possibly TRBD1 for D (6 bases). Germline V gene data show CDR1 as SEHNR and CDR2 as FQNEAQ (reference sequence). V lost 2 bases and J 2 bases, leaving 14 bases between the germline ends. The CDR3 runs to 16 residues. The DNA of the CDR3 is TGTGCCAGCAGCTTATCTTGGACAGCAAACACAGATACGCAGTATTTT. Protein product: CASSLSWTANTDTQYF.

The chain links TRBV30 to TRBJ1-2; D gene ambiguous. The CDR3 totals 18 residues. Trimming removed 2 bases from V and 0 bases from J, with 22 bases in between. The V gene's germline CDR1 is GTSNPN and CDR2 SVGIG (reference sequence). In nucleotides, the CDR3 is TGTGCCTGGAGTCAGTCTAGGACTGCCCGCCGGACTAACTATGGCTACACCTTC. Amino acid sequence: CAWSQSRTARRTNYGYTF.

The chain links TRBV5-6 to TRBJ2-7; D might be TRBD1 (6 bases). The CDR3 sequence is 14 residues long. V lost 4 bases and J 4 bases, leaving 15 bases between the germline ends. The germline CDR1 and CDR2 sequences are SGHDT and YYEEEE. CDR3 amino acids: CASSPQTGLYEQYF. The DNA for the CDR3 is TGTGCCAGCAGCCCTCAGACAGGATTATACGAGCAGTACTTC.

This rearrangement joins TRBV27 to TRBJ2-1; D unclear. The germline V gene encodes CDR1 MNHEY and CDR2 SMNVEV (reference sequence). The CDR3 has 11 amino acids. V was trimmed by 2 bases and J by 11 bases, leaving 7 bases between them. The CDR3: CASSLGPKQFF. CDR3 coding DNA: TGTGCCAGCAGTTTAGGACCCAAGCAGTTCTTC.

The chain couples TRBV28 to TRBJ2-7, with D tentatively TRBD1 (5 bases). CDR3 size: 14 residues. V was pared by 4 bases and J by 3 bases, with 13 bases between. Per germline, CDR1 MDHEN and CDR2 SYDVKM. The CDR3 DNA follows: TGTGCCAGCAGTTCCGGACATAGCCACTACGAGCAGTACTTC. It specifies CASSSGHSHYEQYF.

The chain couples TRBV27 to TRBJ1-5; TRBD1 aligns across 10 bases. The CDR3 loop spans 17 amino acids. V lost 1 base and J lost 0; bases outside the gene matches: 3. Germline CDR1 and CDR2: MNHEY and SMNVEV (reference sequence). The CDR3 DNA reads as TGTGCCAGCAGTTTATTGGGACAGGGGCCTAGCAATCAGCCCCAGCATTTT. Protein: CASSLLGQGPSNQPQHF.

The chain recombines TRBV9 with TRBJ2-1; D is possibly TRBD2 (6 bases). This CDR3 contains 15 residues. From germline, CDR1 is SGDLS and CDR2 YYNGEE. The V and J ends lost 2 bases and 10 bases respectively, with 19 bases between them. The CDR3 DNA reads TGTGCCAGCAGCGTGGCGGACTTGCTCGGGGGAGAGCAGTTCTTC. Protein: CASSVADLLGGEQFF.

The chain has TRBV29-1 and TRBJ2-3; D not certain. The CDR3 contains 13 residues. Germline V gene data show CDR1 as SQVTM and CDR2 as ANQGSEA. V lost 6 bases and J lost 0, with 10 bases in between. As DNA, the CDR3 is TGCAGCGTATTGGATACTAGCACAGATACGCAGTATTTT. Its translation: CSVLDTSTDTQYF.

This chain uses TRBV4-3 with TRBJ2-7; weak D call: TRBD2 (5 bases). The germline gives CDR1 LGHNA, CDR2 YSLEER. The CDR3 is made up of 18 amino acids. The germline V and J ends were trimmed by 0 bases and 2 bases, with 20 bases remaining between them. CDR3 sequence: CASSQDTREWNSTYEQYF. CDR3 DNA: TGCGCCAGCAGCCAAGATACTAGGGAATGGAATTCTACCTACGAGCAGTACTTC.

The chain has TRBV6-5 and TRBJ2-3, with D maybe TRBD2 (7 bases). The CDR3 has 16 amino acids. Germline CDR1 MNHEY, CDR2 SVGAGI. The V end was cut by 0 bases, the J end by 2 bases, with 12 bases between. The CDR3 here is CASSYSWGGATDTQYF. For the CDR3, the DNA is TGTGCCAGCAGTTACTCGTGGGGGGGGGCCACAGATACGCAGTATTTT.

J is TRBJ2-4 and V is TRBV5-4, with 7 positions matching TRBD1. CDR1 and CDR2 (germline): SGHNT, YYREEE (reference sequence). The junction had 9 bases not matched to a gene; V was cut back by 6 bases and J by 9 bases. This CDR3 is 13 amino acids long. The CDR3 is CASTSTGQSIQYF. DNA of the CDR3: TGTGCCAGCACCTCGACAGGGCAGAGCATTCAGTACTTC.

This clonotype was picked up a small number of times. The rearrangement uses TRBV7-3 and TRBJ1-6, with D perhaps TRBD1 (6 bases). Trimming removed 5 bases at V and 0 bases at J, with 17 bases between. Germline CDR1 is SGHTA and CDR2 is FQGTGA. The CDR3 length is 18 residues. For the CDR3, the DNA is TGTGCCAGCAGCGTTGGTAGAGGACAGAGCTCCTATAATTCACCCCTCCACTTT. Translated: CASSVGRGQSSYNSPLHF. Full variable domain (missing parts from reference TRBV7-3 and TRBJ1-6): GAGVSQTPSNKVTEKGKYVELRCDPISGHTALYWYRQSLGQGPEFLIYFQGTGAADDSGLPNDRFFAVRPEGSVSTLKIQRTERGDSAVYLCASSVGRGQSSYNSPLHFGNGTRLTVT.

The rearrangement joins TRBV7-3 to TRBJ2-5; the D is unclear. The CDR3 has 15 amino acids. The germline V and J ends were trimmed by 3 bases and 2 bases, with 13 bases remaining between them. CDR1 is SGHTA, CDR2 FQGTGA, per germline. This CDR3 reads CASSFHPTGQETQYF. As DNA, the CDR3 is TGTGCCAGCAGCTTCCACCCGACTGGGCAAGAGACCCAGTACTTC.

The chain links TRBV5-4 to TRBJ2-5; D remains unclear. The germline CDR1 and CDR2 sequences are SGHNT and YYREEE (reference sequence). The CDR3 contains 15 residues. The V end was cut by 0 bases, the J end by 5 bases, with 14 bases between. CDR3 sequence: CASSLEAGEGETQYF. The CDR3 bases are TGTGCCAGCAGCTTGGAAGCAGGCGAAGGCGAGACCCAGTACTTC.